The TCR beta chain under discussion was sequenced for a study of post-analysis software for immune sequencing data. Study details: The study covered relapsing-remitting, secondary progressive and progressive-relapsing courses of multiple sclerosis. Study-level findings and limits: Compared against controls, patients with multiple sclerosis displayed significantly lower normalized Chao1 diversity. About 5 TRBV segments were more frequent in patients than controls; TRBV5-6, TRBV5-1 and TRBV20-1 belonged to this group.

The authors incorporated unique molecular identifiers into the TCR beta cDNA libraries. Once about 0.85 to 11 million T cells were used, hundreds of thousands of cDNA molecules resulted. One entry per CDR3 protein, called by TCRdb with MiXCR from the PCR reads. This sample has roughly 430,000 distinct CDR3 sequences, with approximately 38% found just once. The CDR3 has 12 amino acids. Germline lookup yields CDR1 SGHVS and CDR2 FNYEAQ. Concerning this clonotype: Its specificity is unknown.

This TCR derives from a girl aged 2 to 10 with multiple sclerosis. The sample taken for sequencing was blood. The J gene is TRBJ2-7, the V gene TRBV7-6, with D possibly TRBD1 on 6 matching bases. The last part of the DNA fits TRBJ2-5 better; the J call may be wrong. The CDR3 here is CASTKGGETQYF. Here the CDR3 DNA reads TGTGCCAGCACCAAAGGGGGAGAGACCCAGTACTTC.